The 10 T cell receptor beta chains given below trace back to one sample, sequenced in a study of T cells in Graves' hyperthyroidism and ophthalmopathy. The investigators amplified TCR beta CDR3 regions from RNA transcripts. The TCR CDR3 was amplified in a first-round RT-PCR using the HTBI primer set. TCRdb passed the multiplex PCR reads through MiXCR, listing each CDR3 protein once. Found here are some 690,000 distinct CDR3 sequences, around 15% of them singletons; the top ten hold 15% to 17%. Source material: blood. The receptors were sampled from a man in his forties or fifties with Graves' hyperthyroidism.

This clonotype was seen ten or more times. The gene calls are TRBV29-1 and TRBJ2-3, with 14 bases lining up with TRBD2. The V and J ends lost 6 bases and 5 bases, in that order; junction bases with no gene match: 4. Germline V lookup: CDR1 SQVTM, CDR2 ANQGSEA. CDR3 length equals 14 residues. For the CDR3, the DNA is TGCAGCGTGGGGACTAGCGGGAGTAAAGATACGCAGTATTTT. The encoded protein is CSVGTSGSKDTQYF.

J is TRBJ2-1 and V is TRBV27; the match to TRBD2 covers 15 bases. J gave up 7 bases and V 4 bases, and 11 bases lay outside the gene matches. In germline, CDR1 is MNHEY, CDR2 SMNVEV (reference sequence). This CDR3 is built from 18 residues. CDR3 coding DNA: TGTGCCAGCAGTTCTTGGACTAGCGGGAGGGCTAATCGGAATGAGCAGTTCTTC. As protein: CASSSWTSGRANRNEQFF.

This clonotype has more than one count but fewer than ten. The rearrangement uses TRBV29-1 and TRBJ2-7; 8 nucleotides line up with TRBD2. The germline gives CDR1 SQVTM, CDR2 ANQGSEA. The CDR3 totals 16 residues. V lost 0 bases to trimming and J lost 2 bases; unmatched junction nucleotides: 9. Here the CDR3 DNA reads TGCAGCGTTGAAGATCCCCCGGGAGGGCCGCCCTACGAGCAGTACTTC. This codes for CSVEDPPGGPPYEQYF.

This clonotype has only a few counts. The rearrangement links TRBV6-1 to TRBJ2-7, with D possibly TRBD2 on 5 matching bases. V was shortened by 3 bases and J by 2 bases, with 11 bases between the two germline ends. In germline, CDR1 is MNHNS, CDR2 SASEGT. This CDR3 contains 14 residues. The CDR3: CASSEQDFPYEQYF. The CDR3 coding sequence is TGTGCCAGCAGTGAGCAGGACTTCCCCTACGAGCAGTACTTC.

In its sample, this clonotype was seen many times. The rearrangement uses TRBV12-3 or TRBV12-4 and TRBJ1-6; D is uncertain. Trimming cost V 6 bases and J 13 bases, with 10 bases left between them. The CDR3 runs to 11 residues. For the CDR3, the DNA is TGTGCCAGCAGGTCTTTAGGGCCCCTCCACTTT. Translated, it gives CASRSLGPLHF.

The chain uses TRBV27 and TRBJ2-3; 7 bases agree with TRBD2. This CDR3 region has 16 residues. The germline V gene has CDR1 MNHEY and CDR2 SMNVEV (reference sequence). V shed 2 bases, J shed 2 bases, and the junction held 7 bases outside the gene matches. The CDR3 region has the DNA TGTGCCAGCAGTTTACGGGGGAGGGAGGACACAGATACGCAGTATTTT. It yields the protein CASSLRGREDTDTQYF.

This clonotype turned up a few times. V gene TRBV7-3 combines with J gene TRBJ2-7; D might be TRBD1 or TRBD2, each matching 6 bases. In germline, CDR1 is SGHTA, CDR2 FQGTGA. Between the trimmed V and J ends, which lost 7 bases and 3 bases, there was a span of 31 bases. The CDR3 has 19 amino acids. The DNA for the CDR3 is TGTGCCAGCACCCCTGTCAACCTCCGATCGGGGGCCCCTTTCTACGAGCAGTACTTC. Encoded protein: CASTPVNLRSGAPFYEQYF.

For this clonotype: The junction departs from germline at one end; a sequencing error may be responsible. The rearrangement uses TRBV28 and TRBJ2-7, with 14 bases matching TRBD2. The CDR3 has 15 residues. Germline CDR1 is MDHEN and CDR2 is SYDVKM. For the CDR3, the DNA is TGTGCCAGCAGTGCGGGACTAGCGGGAGTCTACGGGCAGTACTTC. Translated: CASSAGLAGVYGQYF.

The chain combines TRBV6-1 with TRBJ2-1, with 10 bases lining up with TRBD1. Trimming removed 4 bases from V and 7 bases from J; junction bases left unmatched: 4. This CDR3 region has 14 residues. The V gene's germline CDR1 is MNHNS and CDR2 SASEGT. CDR3 residues: CASSATDRGNEQFF. For the CDR3, the DNA is TGTGCCAGCAGTGCCACGGACAGGGGGAATGAGCAGTTCTTC.

This chain joins TRBV4-1 and TRBJ2-7; TRBD1 agrees at 10 bases. Germline CDR1 MGHRA, CDR2 YSYEKL. Trimming at V came to 4 bases and at J to 3 bases, leaving 9 bases not matched to a gene. This CDR3 is 16 amino acids long. The CDR3: CASSLVTGTGDYEQYF. CDR3 DNA sequence: TGCGCCAGCAGCCTCGTGACGGGGACAGGGGACTACGAGCAGTACTTC.